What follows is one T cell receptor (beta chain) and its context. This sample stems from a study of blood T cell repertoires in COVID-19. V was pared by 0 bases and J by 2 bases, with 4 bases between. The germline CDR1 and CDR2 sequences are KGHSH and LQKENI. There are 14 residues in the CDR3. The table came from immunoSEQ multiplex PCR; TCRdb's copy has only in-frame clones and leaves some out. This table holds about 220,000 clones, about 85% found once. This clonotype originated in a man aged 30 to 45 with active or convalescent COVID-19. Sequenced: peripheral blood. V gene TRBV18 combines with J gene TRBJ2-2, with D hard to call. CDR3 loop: CASSPPSNTGELFF. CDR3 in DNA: TGTGCCAGCTCACCACCGAGTAACACCGGGGAGCTGTTTTTT. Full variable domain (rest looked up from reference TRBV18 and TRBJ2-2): NAGVMQNPRHLVRRRGQEARLRCSPMKGHSHVYWYRQLPEEGLKFMVYLQKENIIDESGMPKERFSAEFPKEGPSILRIQQVVRGDSAAYFCASSPPSNTGELFFGEGSRLTVL.